This T cell receptor beta chain was captured by sequencing in a study of T-cell memory formation after mild COVID-19. Study results and limitations: Memory cells collected pre-infection included some clones that later responded, suggesting cross-reactive memory joined. Clones that contracted from day 15 to 85 had balanced CD4/CD8; later expanders were CD4+ biased.

With V trimmed by 4 bases and J by 1 base, 7 bases remained unmatched. Per germline, CDR1 SGHDT and CDR2 YYEEEE. The CDR3 length is 15 residues. Points on this clonotype: Its antigen remains unknown.

Sample barcodes and UMIs were carried by the TCR alpha and TCR beta cDNA libraries that 5'RACE generated with constant-segment primers. TCRdb re-analysed the 5' RACE reads in MiXCR, keeping a single row per CDR3 protein. The sample contains roughly 450,000 distinct CDR3 sequences, approximately 19% of which appear only once. Sample: PBMCs or a T cell subset sorted from them (not recorded which). V and J are TRBV5-6 and TRBJ1-1; 7 bases line up with TRBD1. The source is a young man who had mild COVID-19 (a few samples of this study predate the infection). Cell type and time point are not known. In DNA form, the CDR3 reads TGTGCCAGCAGCGCTACAGGGGTGGGGAACACTGAAGCTTTCTTT. Amino acid sequence: CASSATGVGNTEAFF.